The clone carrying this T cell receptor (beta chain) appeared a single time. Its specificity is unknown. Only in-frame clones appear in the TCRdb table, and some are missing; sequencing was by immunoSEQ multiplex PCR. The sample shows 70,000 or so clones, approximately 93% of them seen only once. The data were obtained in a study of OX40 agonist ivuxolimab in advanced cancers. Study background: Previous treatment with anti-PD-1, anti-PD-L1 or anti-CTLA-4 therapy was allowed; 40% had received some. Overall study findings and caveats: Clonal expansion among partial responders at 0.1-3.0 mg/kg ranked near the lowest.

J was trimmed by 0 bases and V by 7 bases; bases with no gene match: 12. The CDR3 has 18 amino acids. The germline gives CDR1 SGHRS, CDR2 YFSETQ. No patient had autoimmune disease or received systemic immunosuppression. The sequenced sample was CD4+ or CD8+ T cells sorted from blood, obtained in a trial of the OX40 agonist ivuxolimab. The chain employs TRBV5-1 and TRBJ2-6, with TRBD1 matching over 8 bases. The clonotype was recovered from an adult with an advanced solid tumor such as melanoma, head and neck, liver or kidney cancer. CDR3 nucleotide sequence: TGCGCCAGCCGACCCCGACAGGGGACCGGCTCTGGGGCCAACGTCCTGACTTTC. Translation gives CASRPRQGTGSGANVLTF. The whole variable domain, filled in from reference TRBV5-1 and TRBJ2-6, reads KAGVTQTPRYLIKTRGQQVTLSCSPISGHRSVSWYQQTPGQGLQFLFEYFSETQRNKGNFPGRFSGRQFSNSRSEMNVSTLELGDSALYLCASRPRQGTGSGANVLTFGAGSRLTVL.